Each of the 18 T cell receptor beta chains below was sequenced from the same sample in a study of blood T cell repertoires in COVID-19. The table came from immunoSEQ multiplex PCR; TCRdb's copy has only in-frame clones and leaves some out. The sample includes roughly 370,000 clones, more than 75% seen only once; the top ten take approximately 10%. The sample taken for sequencing was PBMCs or T cells enriched from blood (not recorded which). The source is a woman in her 50s who had recovered from COVID-19.

The chain carries TRBV7-8 and TRBJ1-3; maybe TRBD1 (6 bases). Germline CDR1 and CDR2: SGHVS and FQNEAQ. The V gene lost 5 bases and the J gene lost 0 bases, with 11 bases spanning the gap. The CDR3 is 15 residues long. This CDR3 reads CASSVLDSSGNTIYF. CDR3 in DNA: TGTGCCAGCAGCGTTCTGGACAGCTCTGGAAACACCATATATTTT. The full variable domain, in which reference TRBV7-8 and TRBJ1-3 provide the parts outside the CDR3, is GAGVSQSPRYKVAKRGQDVALRCDPISGHVSLFWYQQALGQGPEFLTYFQNEAQLDKSGLPSDRFFAERPEGSVSTLKIQRTQQEDSAVYLCASSVLDSSGNTIYFGEGSWLTVV.

The chain employs TRBV30 and TRBJ2-6; tentatively, D is TRBD2 (6 bases). CDR3 length: 15 residues. The germline gives CDR1 GTSNPN, CDR2 SVGIG (reference sequence). Between the trimmed V and J ends, which lost 1 base and 0 bases, there was a span of 7 bases. The CDR3 reads CAWSDGGSGANVLTF. The CDR3 DNA reads as TGTGCCTGGAGTGACGGGGGCTCTGGGGCCAACGTCCTGACTTTC.

The chain joins TRBV18 to TRBJ1-3; 10 bases fit TRBD1. CDR1 is KGHSH, CDR2 LQKENI, per germline. J gave up 7 bases and V 3 bases, and 6 bases lay outside the gene matches. This CDR3 has 15 amino acids. CDR3 protein: CASSPTRGQGNTIYF. The CDR3 coding sequence is TGTGCCAGCTCACCGACGAGGGGACAGGGGAACACCATATATTTT. The whole variable domain, filled in from reference TRBV18 and TRBJ1-3, reads NAGVMQNPRHLVRRRGQEARLRCSPMKGHSHVYWYRQLPEEGLKFMVYLQKENIIDESGMPKERFSAEFPKEGPSILRIQQVVRGDSAAYFCASSPTRGQGNTIYFGEGSWLTVV.

This sequence joins TRBV18 and TRBJ2-7; 11 bases fit TRBD2. Germline lookup yields CDR1 KGHSH and CDR2 LQKENI. J gave up 5 bases and V 0 bases, and 3 bases lay outside the gene matches. The CDR3 runs to 15 residues. The chain's CDR3 is CASSPPGLADHEQYF. For the CDR3, the DNA is TGTGCCAGCTCACCACCGGGACTAGCGGATCACGAGCAGTACTTC.

The chain employs TRBV7-9 and TRBJ1-3; a possible D gene is TRBD1 (5 bases). Trimming stripped 5 bases from V and 9 bases from J, with 20 bases between. The CDR3 runs to 15 residues. Germline V gene lookup returns CDR1 SEHNR and CDR2 FQNEAQ (reference sequence). CDR3 nucleotides: TGTGCCAGCAGCCGCGGCGTTGGGGGGTTCGGCACCATATATTTT. This translates into CASSRGVGGFGTIYF.

This clone was counted a single time. This chain uses TRBV6-2 or TRBV6-3 with TRBJ1-2; D remains unclear. V was shortened by 5 bases and J by 2 bases, with 9 bases between the two germline ends. Germline lookup yields CDR1 MNHEY and CDR2 SVGEGT. The CDR3 has 13 amino acids. The CDR3 reads CASSPTANYGYTF. The CDR3 DNA reads as TGTGCCAGCAGTCCAACCGCGAACTATGGCTACACCTTC.

This clone has just one count. This chain connects TRBV7-9 to TRBJ1-2, with D possibly TRBD1 on 5 matching bases. The CDR3 totals 14 residues. The V and J ends lost 1 base and 8 bases respectively, with 14 bases between them. Germline lookup yields CDR1 SEHNR and CDR2 FQNEAQ (reference sequence). In nucleotides, the CDR3 is TGTGCCAGCAGCTTAGGGGGACTCTGGGGAGGCTACACCTTC. Encoded protein: CASSLGGLWGGYTF.

Turning to this clone: Within the sample, other DNA sequences also encode this same CDR3. The chain links TRBV7-2 to TRBJ1-2, with TRBD1 matching over 8 bases. The V and J ends lost 5 bases and 4 bases, in that order; junction bases with no gene match: 3. CDR1 is SGHTA, CDR2 FQGNSA, per germline. The CDR3 sequence is 13 residues long. This chain's CDR3 is CASSQTGAYGYTF. CDR3 nucleotide sequence: TGTGCCAGCAGCCAGACAGGGGCCTATGGCTACACCTTC.

This clone was seen a few times. The J gene is TRBJ2-7, the V gene TRBV7-9, with 13 bases identical to TRBD2. From germline, CDR1 is SEHNR and CDR2 FQNEAQ (reference sequence). This CDR3 has 18 residues. With 4 bases clipped from V and 2 bases from J, the junction kept 11 bases outside the gene matches. The DNA of the CDR3 is TGTGCCAGCAGCTCCCCGGGACTAGCGGGGACCGGTCCCTACGAGCAGTACTTC. Its translation is CASSSPGLAGTGPYEQYF.

This chain joins TRBV27 and TRBJ1-6, with a tentative D call TRBD1 (5 bases). Trimming took 6 bases from V and 8 from J, leaving 20 bases between them. The CDR3 totals 16 residues. From germline, CDR1 is MNHEY and CDR2 SMNVEV (reference sequence). In DNA form, the CDR3 reads TGTGCCAGCAGACCCCGGGACTTGATGGCATATTCACCCCTCCACTTT. Translation gives CASRPRDLMAYSPLHF.

The rearrangement uses TRBV28 and TRBJ2-7, with a possible D match to TRBD1 (6 bases). V dropped 4 bases and J dropped 2 bases, with 12 bases sitting between them. This CDR3 has 14 amino acids. The germline V gene has CDR1 MDHEN and CDR2 SYDVKM. The CDR3 DNA sequence: TGTGCCAGCAGTTCAGGGGCAGTTCCCTACGAGCAGTACTTC. Amino acids: CASSSGAVPYEQYF.

This clone was detected once. This chain connects TRBV5-1 to TRBJ1-3, with TRBD1 as a possible D gene (5 bases). The CDR3 is made up of 15 amino acids. V shed 4 bases and J shed 0 bases, with 11 bases lying between them. Germline lookup yields CDR1 SGHRS and CDR2 YFSETQ. CDR3 coding DNA: TGCGCCAGCAGCGCAGGGATCCCCTCTGGAAACACCATATATTTT. The encoded protein is CASSAGIPSGNTIYF. Filled out from reference TRBV5-1 and TRBJ1-3, the complete variable domain reads KAGVTQTPRYLIKTRGQQVTLSCSPISGHRSVSWYQQTPGQGLQFLFEYFSETQRNKGNFPGRFSGRQFSNSRSEMNVSTLELGDSALYLCASSAGIPSGNTIYFGEGSWLTVV.

Only a few counts were recorded for this clone. V and J are TRBV18 and TRBJ2-5; the D gene is possibly TRBD2 (6 bases). The V gene lost 5 bases and the J gene lost 1 base, with 8 bases spanning the gap. The length of the CDR3 is 13 residues. Germline-derived CDR1 and CDR2 are KGHSH and LQKENI. In DNA form, the CDR3 reads TGTGCCAGCTCAGCGGGACTCCAAGAGACCCAGTACTTC. Protein: CASSAGLQETQYF.

The CDR3 loop reads CASIWGGRGSYEQYF. CDR3 bases: TGTGCCAGCATCTGGGGGGGGCGAGGTTCCTACGAGCAGTACTTC. V usage is TRBV28 and J usage is TRBJ2-7; a possible D gene is TRBD2 (7 bases). V lost 7 bases, J lost 1 base, and 17 bases lay in between. This CDR3 is 15 amino acids long. Germline loops: CDR1 MDHEN, CDR2 SYDVKM.

The J gene is TRBJ1-5, the V gene TRBV6-1; 7 nucleotides align to TRBD1. J gave up 4 bases and V 5 bases, and 8 bases lay outside the gene matches. The CDR3 consists of 15 residues. Looked up from germline, CDR1 is MNHNS and CDR2 is SASEGT. The CDR3 DNA follows: TGTGCCAGCAGTCACGGGGACAGATTTAATCAGCCCCAGCATTTT. Translated: CASSHGDRFNQPQHF.

This clone has only one observation. The rearrangement joins TRBV27 to TRBJ2-1; the match to TRBD2 covers 9 bases. This CDR3 has 15 residues. Per germline, CDR1 MNHEY and CDR2 SMNVEV (reference sequence). The ends lost 2 bases at V and 2 bases at J; junction bases unmatched: 1. DNA for the CDR3: TGTGCCAGCAGTTTAGCGGGGGGGACCTACAATGAGCAGTTCTTC. It encodes CASSLAGGTYNEQFF.

The CDR3 sequence is CATSDADLAGSYNEQFF. Written as DNA, the CDR3 is TGTGCCACCAGTGATGCAGACTTGGCGGGCTCCTACAATGAGCAGTTCTTC. This chain links TRBV24-1 with TRBJ2-1; TRBD2 might be the D (5 bases). V was pared by 3 bases and J by 0 bases, with 14 bases between. The CDR3 consists of 17 residues. In germline, CDR1 is KGHDR, CDR2 SFDVKD.

This chain joins TRBV19 and TRBJ1-5; D possibly corresponds to TRBD1 (5 bases). Germline CDR1 and CDR2: LNHDA and SQIVND (reference sequence). The CDR3 runs 12 residues. The germline V and J ends were trimmed by 7 bases and 9 bases, with 13 bases remaining between them. CDR3 residues: CASIKGGGPQHF. The DNA for the CDR3 is TGTGCCAGTATTAAGGGCGGGGGGCCCCAGCATTTT. The variable domain in full, with the rest retrieved from reference TRBV19 and TRBJ1-5, is DGGITQSPKYLFRKEGQNVTLSCEQNLNHDAMYWYRQDPGQGLRLIYYSQIVNDFQKGDIAEGYSVSREKKESFPLTVTSAQKNPTAFYLCASIKGGGPQHFGDGTRLSIL.